This TCR beta chain appears in the sequencing data of a study of early T cells in non-severe SARS-CoV-2 infection. Study at large: Sequenced bulk RNA came from whole blood that was unsorted, and chains were unpaired.

TCRdb itself ran the 5' RACE reads through MiXCR, one entry per CDR3 protein. In the table there are about 99,000 distinct CDR3 sequences, 16% of which are singletons. This clonotype was recorded a few times. The receptor's source is an adult who was a healthcare worker with PCR-confirmed SARS-CoV-2 infection or an uninfected control (not recorded which). The sample comprised whole blood.

The CDR3 sequence is CASSSWGSSTEAFF. The CDR3 nucleotides are TGCGCCAGCAGCTCCTGGGGGAGTAGCACTGAAGCTTTCTTT. The J gene is TRBJ1-1, the V gene TRBV5-1; D might be TRBD1 (5 bases). Germline V gene data show CDR1 as SGHRS and CDR2 as YFSETQ. The CDR3 totals 14 residues. V was cut by 3 bases and J by 4 bases, with 13 bases left in between.